This T cell receptor (beta chain) appears in the sequencing data of a study of cytomegalovirus exposure and HLA in healthy donors. Study-level findings and limits: A later analysis showed that HLA-associated TCR beta chains had undergone more clonal expansion than equally common others.

Use of 60 Vbeta and 13 Jbeta primers characterized the PCR. Assay: immunoSEQ multiplex PCR; the TCRdb copy retains only in-frame clones and omits some. Of approximately 110,000 clones in the sample, roughly 80% were seen once. A single count supports this clone. Its antigen is not identified. Germline V gene data show CDR1 as MGHRA and CDR2 as YSYEKL. CDR3 length: 20 residues. Trimming removed 1 base from V and 0 bases from J; junction bases left unmatched: 10. The chain links TRBV4-1 to TRBJ2-6, with TRBD2 identical over 9 bases. This TCR came from a female donor in good health and CMV-seropositive. Sequencing used PBMCs. Here the CDR3 DNA reads TGCGCCAGCAGCCAAGGAGGGAGCGGGAGGTATTCCTCTGGGGCCAACGTCCTGACTTTC. Its protein is CASSQGGSGRYSSGANVLTF.